A selection of T cell receptor beta chains follows, all from one sample in a study of low-dose radiotherapy and immunotherapy resistance in tumors. Each CDR3 protein gets one entry after TCRdb re-called the reads with MiXCR. Of approximately 100,000 distinct CDR3 sequences listed, less than 25% are singletons. The material sequenced was PBMCs, taken after low-dose radiotherapy plus immunotherapy. Receptors were obtained from a male donor with prostate cancer. CDR3s include the opening cysteine and the closing phenylalanine or tryptophan.

>TRBJ2-2|TRBV27
CASRAGPNTGELFF
>TRBJ2-1|TRBV20-1
CSAPPPSVNEQFF
>TRBJ1-2|TRBV19
CATQSGYGYTF
>TRBJ2-3|TRBV19
CASTPRGEGDTQYF
>TRBJ2-6|TRBV9
CASTRVGRISGANVLTF
>TRBJ2-5|TRBV27
CASKPFQETQYF
>TRBJ2-5|TRBV2
CASTGGSQETQYF
>TRBJ1-5|TRBV7-2
CASSLNIGARQPQHF
>TRBJ1-2|TRBV20-1
CSARDPTVNYGGYTF
>TRBJ1-2|TRBV5-4
CASSVKGQGAWGYTF
>TRBJ1-5|TRBV20-1
CSARAGPPNQPQHF
>TRBJ1-1|TRBV5-6
CASSPSTDGPEAFF
>TRBJ2-7|TRBV3-1
CASSQARGRGYEQYF
>TRBJ2-3|TRBV19
CASTPGNFGDTQYF
>TRBJ2-1|TRBV10-3
CAISADGGGNEQFF
>TRBJ2-1|TRBV6-2/TRBV6-3
CASSDTGREQFF
>TRBJ1-1|TRBV12-3/TRBV12-4
CASTSRDRATEAFF
>TRBJ1-6|TRBV20-1
CSASRDTLNSPLHF
>TRBJ2-7|TRBV29-1
CSGGEGLSEQYF
>TRBJ2-2|TRBV12-3/TRBV12-4
CASSSAGTQTGELFF
>TRBJ1-6|TRBV5-5
CASSLPQDNSPLHF
>TRBJ1-5|TRBV7-9
CASSLVGGGNQPQHF
>TRBJ2-2|TRBV2
CASAGQGFGELFF
>TRBJ1-4|TRBV6-6
CASSYSDSEKKLFF